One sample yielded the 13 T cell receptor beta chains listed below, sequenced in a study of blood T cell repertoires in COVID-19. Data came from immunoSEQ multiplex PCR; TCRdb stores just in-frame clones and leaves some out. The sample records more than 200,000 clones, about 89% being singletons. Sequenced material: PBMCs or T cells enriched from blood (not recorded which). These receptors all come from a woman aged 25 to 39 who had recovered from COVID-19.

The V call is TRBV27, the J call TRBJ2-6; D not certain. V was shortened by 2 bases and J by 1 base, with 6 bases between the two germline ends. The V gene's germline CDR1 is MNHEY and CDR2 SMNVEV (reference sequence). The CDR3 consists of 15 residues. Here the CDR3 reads CASSLIVSGANVLTF. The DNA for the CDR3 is TGTGCCAGCAGTTTAATAGTTTCTGGGGCCAACGTCCTGACTTTC.

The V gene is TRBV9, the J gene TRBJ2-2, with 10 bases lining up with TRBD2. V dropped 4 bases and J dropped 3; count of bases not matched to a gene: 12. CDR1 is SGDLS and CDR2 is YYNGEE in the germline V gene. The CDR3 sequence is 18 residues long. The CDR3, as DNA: TGTGCCAGCAGCCCCGTAAGGGGTAGCGGGAGGTACACCGGGGAGCTGTTTTTT. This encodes CASSPVRGSGRYTGELFF. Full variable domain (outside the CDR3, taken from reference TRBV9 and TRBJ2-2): DSGVTQTPKHLITATGQRVTLRCSPRSGDLSVYWYQQSLDQGLQFLIQYYNGEERAKGNILERFSAQQFPDLHSELNLSSLELGDSALYFCASSPVRGSGRYTGELFFGEGSRLTVL.

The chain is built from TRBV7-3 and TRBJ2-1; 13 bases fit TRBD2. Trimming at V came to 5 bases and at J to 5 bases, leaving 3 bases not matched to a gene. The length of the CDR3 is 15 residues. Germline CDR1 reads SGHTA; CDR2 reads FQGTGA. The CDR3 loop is CASSMTSGRHNEQFF. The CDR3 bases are TGTGCCAGCAGCATGACTAGCGGGAGGCACAATGAGCAGTTCTTC.

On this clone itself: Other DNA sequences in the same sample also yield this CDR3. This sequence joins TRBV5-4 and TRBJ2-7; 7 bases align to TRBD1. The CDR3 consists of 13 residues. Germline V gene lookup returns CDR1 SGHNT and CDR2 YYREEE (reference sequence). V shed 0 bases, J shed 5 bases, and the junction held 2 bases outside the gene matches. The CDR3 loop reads CASSLAGGNEQYF. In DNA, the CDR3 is TGTGCCAGCAGCTTGGCAGGGGGAAACGAGCAGTACTTC.

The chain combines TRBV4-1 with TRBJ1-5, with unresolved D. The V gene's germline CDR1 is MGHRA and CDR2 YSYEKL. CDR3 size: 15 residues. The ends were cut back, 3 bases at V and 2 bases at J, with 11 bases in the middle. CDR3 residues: CASSHSGAGNQPQHF. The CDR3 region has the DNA TGCGCCAGCAGCCACTCGGGAGCAGGCAATCAGCCCCAGCATTTT.

In DNA form, the CDR3 reads TGTGCCAGCAGCCCCAGCTGGACTAGCGGACGGACCTACGAGCAGTACTTC. Encoded protein: CASSPSWTSGRTYEQYF. J is TRBJ2-7 and V is TRBV13, with TRBD2 identical over 10 bases. The CDR3 is made up of 17 amino acids. V shed 5 bases, J shed 2 bases, and the junction held 12 bases outside the gene matches. CDR1 PRHDT and CDR2 FYEKMQ come from the germline V gene (reference sequence).

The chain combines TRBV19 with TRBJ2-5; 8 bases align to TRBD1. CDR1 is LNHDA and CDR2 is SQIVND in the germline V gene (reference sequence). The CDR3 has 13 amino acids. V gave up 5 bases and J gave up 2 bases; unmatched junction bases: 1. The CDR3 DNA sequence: TGTGCCAGTAGTCGGGACAGGCAAGAGACCCAGTACTTC. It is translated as CASSRDRQETQYF.

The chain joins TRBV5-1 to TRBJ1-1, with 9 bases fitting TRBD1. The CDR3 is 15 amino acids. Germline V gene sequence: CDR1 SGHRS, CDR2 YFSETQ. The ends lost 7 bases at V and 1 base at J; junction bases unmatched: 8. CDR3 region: CASGKMGQGNTEAFF. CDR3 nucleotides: TGCGCCAGCGGCAAAATGGGACAGGGGAACACTGAAGCTTTCTTT.

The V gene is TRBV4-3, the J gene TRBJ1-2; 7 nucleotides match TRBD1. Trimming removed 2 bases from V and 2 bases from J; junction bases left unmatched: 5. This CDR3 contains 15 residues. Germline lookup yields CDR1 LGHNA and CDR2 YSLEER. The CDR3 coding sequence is TGCGCCAGCAGCCAATACAGGGGTGTCAACTATGGCTACACCTTC. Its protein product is CASSQYRGVNYGYTF.

The CDR3 is CSVGLEKWANVLTF. For the CDR3, the DNA is TGCAGCGTGGGACTGGAGAAGTGGGCCAACGTCCTGACTTTC. V gene TRBV29-1 combines with J gene TRBJ2-6, with a tentative D call TRBD2 (6 bases). V lost 6 bases and J lost 5, with 14 bases in between. The CDR3 loop spans 14 amino acids. Germline V gene sequence: CDR1 SQVTM, CDR2 ANQGSEA.

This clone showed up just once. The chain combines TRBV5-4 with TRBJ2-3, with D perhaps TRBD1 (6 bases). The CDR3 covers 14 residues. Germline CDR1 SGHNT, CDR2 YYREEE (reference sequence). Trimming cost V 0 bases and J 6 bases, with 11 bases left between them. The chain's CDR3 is CASSLAGAGDTQYF. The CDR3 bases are TGTGCCAGCAGCTTGGCAGGGGCCGGGGATACGCAGTATTTT.

The CDR3 DNA reads TGTGCCAGCAGCCCAGGACATTCTACTGAAGCTTTCTTT. This codes for CASSPGHSTEAFF. The genes are TRBV5-4 and TRBJ1-1, with D tentatively TRBD1 (5 bases). The CDR3 consists of 13 residues. The ends were cut back, 4 bases at V and 5 bases at J, with 12 bases in the middle. CDR1 and CDR2 (germline): SGHNT, YYREEE (reference sequence).

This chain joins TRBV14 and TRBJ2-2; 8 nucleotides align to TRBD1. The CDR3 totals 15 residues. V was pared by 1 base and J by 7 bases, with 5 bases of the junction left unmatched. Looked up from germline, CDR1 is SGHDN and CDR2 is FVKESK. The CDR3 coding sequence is TGTGCCAGCAGCCAAGGCAGGGGGCTAAACGGGGAGCTGTTTTTT. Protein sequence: CASSQGRGLNGELFF.